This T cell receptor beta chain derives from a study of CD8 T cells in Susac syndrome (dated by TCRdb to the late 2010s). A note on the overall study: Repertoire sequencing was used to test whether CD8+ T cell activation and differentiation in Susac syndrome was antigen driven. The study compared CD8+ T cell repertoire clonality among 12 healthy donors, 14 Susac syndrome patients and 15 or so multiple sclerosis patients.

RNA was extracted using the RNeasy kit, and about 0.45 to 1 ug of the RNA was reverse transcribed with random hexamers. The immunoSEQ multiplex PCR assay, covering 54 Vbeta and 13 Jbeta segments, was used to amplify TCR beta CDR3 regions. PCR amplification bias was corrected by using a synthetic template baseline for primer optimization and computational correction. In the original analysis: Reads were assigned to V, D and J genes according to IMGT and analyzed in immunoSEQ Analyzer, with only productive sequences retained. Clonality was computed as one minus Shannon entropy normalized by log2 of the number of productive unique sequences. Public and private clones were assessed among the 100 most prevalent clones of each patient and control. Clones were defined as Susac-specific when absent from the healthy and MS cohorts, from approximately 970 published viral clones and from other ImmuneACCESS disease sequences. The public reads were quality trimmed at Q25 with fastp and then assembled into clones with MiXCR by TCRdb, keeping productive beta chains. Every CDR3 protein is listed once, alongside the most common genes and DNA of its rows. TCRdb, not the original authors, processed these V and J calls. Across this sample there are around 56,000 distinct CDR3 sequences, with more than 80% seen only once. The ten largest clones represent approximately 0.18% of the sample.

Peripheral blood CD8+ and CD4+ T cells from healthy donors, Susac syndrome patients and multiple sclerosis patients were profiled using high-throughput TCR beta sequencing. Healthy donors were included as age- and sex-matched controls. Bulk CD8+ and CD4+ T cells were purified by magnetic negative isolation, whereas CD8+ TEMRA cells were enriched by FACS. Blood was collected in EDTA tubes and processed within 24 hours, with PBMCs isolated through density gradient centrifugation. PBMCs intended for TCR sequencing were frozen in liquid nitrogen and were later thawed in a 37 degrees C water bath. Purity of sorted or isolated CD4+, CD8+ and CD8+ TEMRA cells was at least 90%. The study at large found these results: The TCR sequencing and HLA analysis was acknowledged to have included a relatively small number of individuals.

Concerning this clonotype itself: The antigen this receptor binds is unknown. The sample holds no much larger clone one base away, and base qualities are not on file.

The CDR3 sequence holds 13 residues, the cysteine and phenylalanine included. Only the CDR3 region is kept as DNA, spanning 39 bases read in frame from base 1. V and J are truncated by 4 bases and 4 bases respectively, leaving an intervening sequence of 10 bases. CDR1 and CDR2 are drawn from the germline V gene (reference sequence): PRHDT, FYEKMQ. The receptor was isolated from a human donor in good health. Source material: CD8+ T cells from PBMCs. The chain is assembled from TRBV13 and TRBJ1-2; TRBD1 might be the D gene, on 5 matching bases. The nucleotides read TGTGCCAGCAGCTACGACAGCCTCTATGGCTACACCTTC. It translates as CASSYDSLYGYTF.